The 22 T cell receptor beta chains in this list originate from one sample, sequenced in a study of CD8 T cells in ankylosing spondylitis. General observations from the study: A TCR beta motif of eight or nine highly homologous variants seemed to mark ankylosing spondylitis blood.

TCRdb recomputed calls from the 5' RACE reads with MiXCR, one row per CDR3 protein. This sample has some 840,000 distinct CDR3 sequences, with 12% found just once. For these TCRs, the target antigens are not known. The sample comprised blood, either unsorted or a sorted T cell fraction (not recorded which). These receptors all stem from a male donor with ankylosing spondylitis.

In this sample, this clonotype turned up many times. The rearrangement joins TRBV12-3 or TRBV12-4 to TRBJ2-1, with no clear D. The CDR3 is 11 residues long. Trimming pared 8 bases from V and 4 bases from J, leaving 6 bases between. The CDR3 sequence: CASARYNEQFF. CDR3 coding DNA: TGTGCCAGCGCCCGTTACAATGAGCAGTTCTTC.

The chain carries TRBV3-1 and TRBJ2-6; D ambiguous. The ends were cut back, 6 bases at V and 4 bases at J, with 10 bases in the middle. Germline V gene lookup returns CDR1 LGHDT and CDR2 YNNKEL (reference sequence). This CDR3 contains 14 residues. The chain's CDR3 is CASRGLSGANVLTF. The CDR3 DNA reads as TGTGCCAGCAGAGGGCTGTCCGGGGCCAACGTCCTGACTTTC.

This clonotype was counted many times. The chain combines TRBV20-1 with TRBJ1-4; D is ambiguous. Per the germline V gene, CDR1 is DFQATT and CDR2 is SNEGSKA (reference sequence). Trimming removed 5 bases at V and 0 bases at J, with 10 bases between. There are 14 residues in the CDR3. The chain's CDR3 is CSASRGTTNEKLFF. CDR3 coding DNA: TGCAGTGCTTCGCGAGGGACAACTAATGAAAAACTGTTTTTT.

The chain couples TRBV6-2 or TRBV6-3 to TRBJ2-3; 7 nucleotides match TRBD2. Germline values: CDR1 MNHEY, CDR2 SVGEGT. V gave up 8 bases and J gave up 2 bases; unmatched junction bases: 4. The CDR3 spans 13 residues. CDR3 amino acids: CASGEGYTDTQYF. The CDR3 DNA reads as TGTGCCAGCGGGGAGGGATACACAGATACGCAGTATTTT.

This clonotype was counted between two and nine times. The CDR3 nucleotides read TGTGCCAGCAGCCCTTCTATAATAGCCAAAAACATTCAGTACTTC. This gives the protein CASSPSIIAKNIQYF. The chain combines TRBV7-9 with TRBJ2-4; no clear D gene. The V end was cut by 5 bases, the J end by 0 bases, with 11 bases between. Germline V gene data show CDR1 as SEHNR and CDR2 as FQNEAQ (reference sequence). The CDR3 is 15 amino acids.

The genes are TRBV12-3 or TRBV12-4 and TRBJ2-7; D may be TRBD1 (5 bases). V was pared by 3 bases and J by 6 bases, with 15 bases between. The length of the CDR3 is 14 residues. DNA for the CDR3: TGTGCCAGCAGTTTTCGGCAGGGATCCCGCGAGCAGTACTTC. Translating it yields CASSFRQGSREQYF.

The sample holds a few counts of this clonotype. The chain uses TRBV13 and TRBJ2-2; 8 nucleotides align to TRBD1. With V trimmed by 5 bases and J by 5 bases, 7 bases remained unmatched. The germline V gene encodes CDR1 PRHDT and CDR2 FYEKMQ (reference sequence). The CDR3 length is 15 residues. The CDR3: CASSLYRTGTGELFF. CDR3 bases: TGTGCCAGCAGCCTTTATAGGACAGGGACCGGGGAGCTGTTTTTT.

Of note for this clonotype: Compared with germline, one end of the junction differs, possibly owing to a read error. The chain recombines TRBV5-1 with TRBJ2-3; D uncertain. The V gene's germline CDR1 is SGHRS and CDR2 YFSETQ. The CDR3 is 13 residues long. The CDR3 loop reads CASSLDGPPTRLF. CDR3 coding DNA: TGCGCCAGCAGCTTGGACGGGCCACCCACAAGGTTATTT.

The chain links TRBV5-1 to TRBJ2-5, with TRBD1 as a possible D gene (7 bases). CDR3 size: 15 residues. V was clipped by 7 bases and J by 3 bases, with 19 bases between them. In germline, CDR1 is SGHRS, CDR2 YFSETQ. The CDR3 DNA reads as TGCGCCAGCGGTGGGACTGGGACAGTAGAAGAGACCCAGTACTTC. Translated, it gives CASGGTGTVEETQYF. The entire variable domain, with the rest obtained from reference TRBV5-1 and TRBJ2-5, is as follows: KAGVTQTPRYLIKTRGQQVTLSCSPISGHRSVSWYQQTPGQGLQFLFEYFSETQRNKGNFPGRFSGRQFSNSRSEMNVSTLELGDSALYLCASGGTGTVEETQYFGPGTRLLVL.

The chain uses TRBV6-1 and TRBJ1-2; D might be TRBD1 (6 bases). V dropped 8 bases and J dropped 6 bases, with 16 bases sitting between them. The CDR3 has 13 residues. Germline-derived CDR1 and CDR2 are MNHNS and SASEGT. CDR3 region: CASGKTGSHGYTF. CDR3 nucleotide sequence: TGTGCCAGCGGAAAGACAGGAAGTCATGGCTACACCTTC.

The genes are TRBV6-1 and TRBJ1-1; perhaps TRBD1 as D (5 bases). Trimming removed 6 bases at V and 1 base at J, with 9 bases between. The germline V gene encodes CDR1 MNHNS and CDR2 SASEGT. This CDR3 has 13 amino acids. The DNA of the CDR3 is TGTGCCAGCAGCGGGGACTCGAACACTGAAGCTTTCTTT. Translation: CASSGDSNTEAFF.

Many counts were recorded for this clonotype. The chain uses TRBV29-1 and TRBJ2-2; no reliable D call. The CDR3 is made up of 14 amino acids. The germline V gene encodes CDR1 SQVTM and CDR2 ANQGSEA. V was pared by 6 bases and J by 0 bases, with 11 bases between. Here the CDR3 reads CSVWTSPNTGELFF. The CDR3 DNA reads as TGCAGCGTCTGGACGTCCCCGAACACCGGGGAGCTGTTTTTT.

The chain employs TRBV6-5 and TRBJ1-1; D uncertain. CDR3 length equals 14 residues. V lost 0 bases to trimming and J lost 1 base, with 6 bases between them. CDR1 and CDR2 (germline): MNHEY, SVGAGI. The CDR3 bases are TGTGCCAGCAGTTACTCGACAAGGAACACTGAAGCTTTCTTT. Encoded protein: CASSYSTRNTEAFF.

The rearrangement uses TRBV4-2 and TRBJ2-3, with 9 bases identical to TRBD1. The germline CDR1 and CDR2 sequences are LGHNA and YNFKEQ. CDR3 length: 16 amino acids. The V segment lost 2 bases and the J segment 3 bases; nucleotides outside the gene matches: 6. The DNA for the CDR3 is TGTGCCAGCAGCCAAAGCCGGGACAGGGAGACAGATACGCAGTATTTT. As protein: CASSQSRDRETDTQYF.

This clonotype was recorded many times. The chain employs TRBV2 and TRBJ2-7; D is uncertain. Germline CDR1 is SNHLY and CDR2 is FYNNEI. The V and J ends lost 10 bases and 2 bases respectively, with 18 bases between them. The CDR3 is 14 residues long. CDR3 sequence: CATESVLNPYEQYF. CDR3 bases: TGTGCCACCGAGTCAGTCTTAAACCCCTACGAGCAGTACTTC.

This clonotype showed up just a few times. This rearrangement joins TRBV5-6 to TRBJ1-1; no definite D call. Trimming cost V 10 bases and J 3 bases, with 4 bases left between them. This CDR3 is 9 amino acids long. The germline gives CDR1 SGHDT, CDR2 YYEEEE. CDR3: CAVHTEAFF. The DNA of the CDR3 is TGTGCCGTACACACTGAAGCTTTCTTT.

The CDR3 DNA sequence: TGTGCCAGCAGCCAAGCACAGAGGAACACTGAAGCTTTCTTT. Its protein is CASSQAQRNTEAFF. The V gene is TRBV3-1, the J gene TRBJ1-1, with D uncertain. Germline lookup yields CDR1 LGHDT and CDR2 YNNKEL (reference sequence). V gave up 1 base and J gave up 1 base, with 7 bases separating them. The CDR3 runs 14 residues.

The CDR3 DNA follows: TGTGCCAGCAGTTATTTAGCGGGAGCCACCTACGAGCAGTACTTC. Protein: CASSYLAGATYEQYF. This chain joins TRBV12-3 or TRBV12-4 and TRBJ2-7; TRBD2 agrees at 9 bases. The V and J ends lost 4 bases and 2 bases, in that order; junction bases with no gene match: 6. The CDR3 runs 15 residues.

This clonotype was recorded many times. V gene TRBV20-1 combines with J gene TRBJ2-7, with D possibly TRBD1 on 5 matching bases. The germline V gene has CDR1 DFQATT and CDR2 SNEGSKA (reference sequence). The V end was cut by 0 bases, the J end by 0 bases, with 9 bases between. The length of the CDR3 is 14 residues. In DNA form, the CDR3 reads TGCAGTGCTAGAGATCCGCAGGGCTCCTACGAGCAGTACTTC. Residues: CSARDPQGSYEQYF.

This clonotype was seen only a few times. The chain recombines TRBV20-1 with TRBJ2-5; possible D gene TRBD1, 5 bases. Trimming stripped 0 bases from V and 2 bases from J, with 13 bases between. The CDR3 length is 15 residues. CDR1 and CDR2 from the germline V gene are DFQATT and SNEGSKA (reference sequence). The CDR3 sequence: CSARDGAAYQETQYF. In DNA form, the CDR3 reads TGCAGTGCTAGAGATGGGGCGGCGTATCAAGAGACCCAGTACTTC.

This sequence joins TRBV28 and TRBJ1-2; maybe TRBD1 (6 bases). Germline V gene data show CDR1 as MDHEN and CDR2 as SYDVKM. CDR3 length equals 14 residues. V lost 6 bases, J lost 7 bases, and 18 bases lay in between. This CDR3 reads CASRDHNRDSGYTF. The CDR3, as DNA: TGTGCCAGCAGGGACCACAACAGGGATTCTGGCTACACCTTC.

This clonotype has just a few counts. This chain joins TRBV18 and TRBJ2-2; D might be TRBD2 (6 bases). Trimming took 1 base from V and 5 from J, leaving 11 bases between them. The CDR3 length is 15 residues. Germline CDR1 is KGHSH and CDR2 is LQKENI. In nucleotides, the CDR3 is TGTGCCAGCTCACCACAAAGGGAGGATACCGGGGAGCTGTTTTTT. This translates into CASSPQREDTGELFF.